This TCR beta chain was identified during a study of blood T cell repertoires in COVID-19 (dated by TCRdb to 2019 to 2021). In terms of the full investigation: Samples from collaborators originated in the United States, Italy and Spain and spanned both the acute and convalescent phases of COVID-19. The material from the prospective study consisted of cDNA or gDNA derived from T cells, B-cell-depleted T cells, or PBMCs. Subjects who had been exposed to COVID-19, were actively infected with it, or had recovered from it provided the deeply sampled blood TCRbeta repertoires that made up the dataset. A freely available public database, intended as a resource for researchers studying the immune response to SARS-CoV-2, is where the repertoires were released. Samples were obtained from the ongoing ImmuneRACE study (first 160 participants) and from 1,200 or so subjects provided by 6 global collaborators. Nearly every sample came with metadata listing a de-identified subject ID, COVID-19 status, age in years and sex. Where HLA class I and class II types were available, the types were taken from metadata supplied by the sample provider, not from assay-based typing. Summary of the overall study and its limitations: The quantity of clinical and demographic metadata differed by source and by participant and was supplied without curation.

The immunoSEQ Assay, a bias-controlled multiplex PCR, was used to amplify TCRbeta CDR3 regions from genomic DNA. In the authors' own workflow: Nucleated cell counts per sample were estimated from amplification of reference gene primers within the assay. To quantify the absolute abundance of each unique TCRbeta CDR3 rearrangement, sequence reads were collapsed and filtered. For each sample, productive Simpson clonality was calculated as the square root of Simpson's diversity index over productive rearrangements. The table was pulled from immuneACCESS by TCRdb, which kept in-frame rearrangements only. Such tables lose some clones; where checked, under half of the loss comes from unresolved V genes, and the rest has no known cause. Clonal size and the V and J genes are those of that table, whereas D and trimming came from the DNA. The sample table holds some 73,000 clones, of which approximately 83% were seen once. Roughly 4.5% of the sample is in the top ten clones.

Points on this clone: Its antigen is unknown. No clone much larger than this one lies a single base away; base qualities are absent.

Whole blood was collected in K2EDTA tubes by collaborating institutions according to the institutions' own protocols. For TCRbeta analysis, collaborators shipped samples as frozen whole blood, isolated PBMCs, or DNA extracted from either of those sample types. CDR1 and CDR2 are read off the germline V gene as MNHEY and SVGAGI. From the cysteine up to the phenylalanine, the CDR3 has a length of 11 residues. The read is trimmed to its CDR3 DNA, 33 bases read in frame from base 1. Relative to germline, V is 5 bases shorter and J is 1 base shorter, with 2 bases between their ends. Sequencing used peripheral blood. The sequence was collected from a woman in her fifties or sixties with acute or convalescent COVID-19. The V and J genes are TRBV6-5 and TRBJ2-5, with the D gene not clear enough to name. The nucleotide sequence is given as TGTGCCAGCAGTCGCCAAGAGACCCAGTACTTC. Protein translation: CASSRQETQYF.